The following is a TCR beta chain sequence with its context. The antigen is undetermined. Measured with immunoSEQ multiplex PCR; TCRdb has only the in-frame clones, and not every one. The profile shows around 24,000 clones, about four fifths of them singletons. This entry is derived from a study of graft-versus-host responses after intestinal transplantation. General study points: Declining HvG levels early post-transplant were linked to peak circulating GvH clone levels.

Germline-derived CDR1 and CDR2 are MNHEY and SMNVEV (reference sequence). V lost 8 bases, J lost 3 bases, and 4 bases stayed unmatched. This CDR3 is 13 amino acids long. This TCR was sampled from a human donor who was the organ donor for an intestinal transplant. The sample consisted of unstimulated CD8+ T cells sorted from spleen or lymph node cells, taken before transplant. This chain links TRBV27 with TRBJ2-1; TRBD1 matches 7 bases. CDR3 coding DNA: TGTGCCAGCGGCTGGGACAGCTACAATGAGCAGTTCTTC. Translating gives CASGWDSYNEQFF.